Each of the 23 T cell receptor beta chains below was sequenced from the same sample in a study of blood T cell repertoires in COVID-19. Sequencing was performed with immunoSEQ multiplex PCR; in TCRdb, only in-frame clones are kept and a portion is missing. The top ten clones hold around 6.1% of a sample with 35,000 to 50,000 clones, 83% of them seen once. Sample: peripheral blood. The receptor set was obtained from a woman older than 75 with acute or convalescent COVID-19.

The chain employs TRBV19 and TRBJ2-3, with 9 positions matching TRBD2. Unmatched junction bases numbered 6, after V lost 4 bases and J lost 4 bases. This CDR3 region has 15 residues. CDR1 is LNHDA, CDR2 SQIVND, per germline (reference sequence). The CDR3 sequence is CASSSGGAEADTQYF. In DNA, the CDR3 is TGTGCCAGTAGTAGCGGGGGGGCCGAGGCAGATACGCAGTATTTT.

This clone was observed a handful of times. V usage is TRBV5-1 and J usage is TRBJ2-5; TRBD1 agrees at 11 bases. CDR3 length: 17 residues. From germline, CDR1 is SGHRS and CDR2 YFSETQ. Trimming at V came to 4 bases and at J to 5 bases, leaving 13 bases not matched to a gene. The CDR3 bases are TGCGCCAGCAGCCGGGACAGGGGGACATCGTTGGGTGAGACCCAGTACTTC. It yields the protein CASSRDRGTSLGETQYF.

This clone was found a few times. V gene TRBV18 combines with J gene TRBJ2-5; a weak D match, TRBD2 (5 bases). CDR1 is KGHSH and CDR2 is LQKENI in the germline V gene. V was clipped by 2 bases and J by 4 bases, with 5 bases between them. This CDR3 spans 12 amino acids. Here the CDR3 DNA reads TGTGCCAGCTCACCAAGCGGAGAGACCCAGTACTTC. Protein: CASSPSGETQYF.

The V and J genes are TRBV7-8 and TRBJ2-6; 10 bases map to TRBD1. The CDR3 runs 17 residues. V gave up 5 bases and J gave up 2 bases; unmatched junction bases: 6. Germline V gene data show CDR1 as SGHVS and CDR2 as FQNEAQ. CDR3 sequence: CASSNRDRGAGANVLTF. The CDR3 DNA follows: TGTGCCAGCAGCAACCGGGACAGGGGTGCTGGGGCCAACGTCCTGACTTTC.

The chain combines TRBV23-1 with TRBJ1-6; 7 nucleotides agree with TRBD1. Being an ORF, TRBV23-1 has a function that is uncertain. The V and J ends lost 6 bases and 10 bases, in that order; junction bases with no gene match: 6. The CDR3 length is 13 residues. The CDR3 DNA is TGCGCCAGCAGGCTTGACAGGGACTCACCCCTCCACTTT. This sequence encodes CASRLDRDSPLHF.

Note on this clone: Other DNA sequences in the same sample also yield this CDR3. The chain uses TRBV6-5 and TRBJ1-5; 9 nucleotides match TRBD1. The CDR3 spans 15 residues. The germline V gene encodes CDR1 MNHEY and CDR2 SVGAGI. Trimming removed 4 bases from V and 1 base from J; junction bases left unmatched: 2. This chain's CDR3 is CASSSDRGSNQPQHF. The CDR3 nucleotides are TGTGCCAGCAGTTCGGACAGGGGAAGCAATCAGCCCCAGCATTTT.

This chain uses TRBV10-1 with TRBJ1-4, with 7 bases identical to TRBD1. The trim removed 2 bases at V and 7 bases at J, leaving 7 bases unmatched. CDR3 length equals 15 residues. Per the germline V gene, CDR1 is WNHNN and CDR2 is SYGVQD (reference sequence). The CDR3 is CASSEATGDGEKLFF. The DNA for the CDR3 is TGCGCCAGCAGTGAGGCCACAGGGGATGGTGAAAAACTGTTTTTT.

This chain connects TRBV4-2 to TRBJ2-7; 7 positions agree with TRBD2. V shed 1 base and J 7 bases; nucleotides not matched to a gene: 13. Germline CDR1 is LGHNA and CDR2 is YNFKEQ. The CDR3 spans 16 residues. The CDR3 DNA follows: TGTGCCAGCAGCCAAGGAAGGTTCCTTGCGGGGGAAGAGCAGTACTTC. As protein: CASSQGRFLAGEEQYF.

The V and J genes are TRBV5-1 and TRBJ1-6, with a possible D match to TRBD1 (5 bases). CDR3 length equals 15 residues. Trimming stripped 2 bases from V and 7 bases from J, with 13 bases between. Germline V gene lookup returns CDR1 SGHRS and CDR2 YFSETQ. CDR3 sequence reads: CASSFDPRGNSPLHF. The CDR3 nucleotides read TGCGCCAGCAGCTTCGACCCAAGGGGCAATTCACCCCTCCACTTT.

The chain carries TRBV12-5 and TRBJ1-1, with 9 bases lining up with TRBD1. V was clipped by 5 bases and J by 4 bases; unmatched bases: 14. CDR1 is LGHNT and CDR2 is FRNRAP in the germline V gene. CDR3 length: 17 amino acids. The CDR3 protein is CASGIGPRGQGTTEAFF. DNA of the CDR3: TGTGCTAGTGGTATCGGCCCCCGGGGACAGGGAACCACTGAAGCTTTCTTT.

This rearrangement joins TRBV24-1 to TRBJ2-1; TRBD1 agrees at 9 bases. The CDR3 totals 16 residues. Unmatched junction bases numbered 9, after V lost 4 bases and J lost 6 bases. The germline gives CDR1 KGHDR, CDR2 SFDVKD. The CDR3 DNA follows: TGTGCCACCAGTGACTCGGACAGGGGTGGGTCCAATGAGCAGTTCTTC. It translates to CATSDSDRGGSNEQFF.

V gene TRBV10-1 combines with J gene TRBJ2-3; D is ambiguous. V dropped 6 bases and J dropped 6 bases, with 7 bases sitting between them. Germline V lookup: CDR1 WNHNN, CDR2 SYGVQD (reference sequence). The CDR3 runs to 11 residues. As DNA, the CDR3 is TGCGCCAGCAGCCCTGTGGATACGCAGTATTTT. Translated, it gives CASSPVDTQYF.

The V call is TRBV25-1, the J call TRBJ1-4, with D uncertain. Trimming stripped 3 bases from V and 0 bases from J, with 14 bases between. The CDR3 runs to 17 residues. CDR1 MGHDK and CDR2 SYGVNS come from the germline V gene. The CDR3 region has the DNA TGTGCCAGCAGTGACCGGACGGGAGTTGCAACTAATGAAAAACTGTTTTTT. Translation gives CASSDRTGVATNEKLFF.

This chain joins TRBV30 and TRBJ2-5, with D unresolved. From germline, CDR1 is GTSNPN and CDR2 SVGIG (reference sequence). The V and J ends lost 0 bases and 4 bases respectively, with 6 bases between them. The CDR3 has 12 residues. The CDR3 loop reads CAWSVSGETQYF. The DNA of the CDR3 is TGTGCCTGGAGTGTTTCGGGAGAGACCCAGTACTTC.

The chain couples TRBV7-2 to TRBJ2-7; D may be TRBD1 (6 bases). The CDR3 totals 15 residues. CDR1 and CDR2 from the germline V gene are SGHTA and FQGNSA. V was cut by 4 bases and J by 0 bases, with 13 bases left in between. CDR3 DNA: TGTGCCAGCAGCTCTCCGGGACACCTCTCCTACGAGCAGTACTTC. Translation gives CASSSPGHLSYEQYF.

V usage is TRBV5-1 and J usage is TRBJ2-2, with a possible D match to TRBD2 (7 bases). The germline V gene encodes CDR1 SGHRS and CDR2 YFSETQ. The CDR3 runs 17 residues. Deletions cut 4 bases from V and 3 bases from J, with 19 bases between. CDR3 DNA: TGCGCCAGCAGCCCTTTAAGTGGGGGGGCCTACACCGGGGAGCTGTTTTTT. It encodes CASSPLSGGAYTGELFF.

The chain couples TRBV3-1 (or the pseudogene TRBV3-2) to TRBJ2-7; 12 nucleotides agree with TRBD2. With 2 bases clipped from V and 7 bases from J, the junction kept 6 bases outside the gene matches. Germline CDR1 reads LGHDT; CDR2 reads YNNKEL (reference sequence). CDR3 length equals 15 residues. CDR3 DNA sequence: TGTGCCAGCAGCCAATTACTAGCGGGGGGTCGGGAGCAGTACTTC. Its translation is CASSQLLAGGREQYF.

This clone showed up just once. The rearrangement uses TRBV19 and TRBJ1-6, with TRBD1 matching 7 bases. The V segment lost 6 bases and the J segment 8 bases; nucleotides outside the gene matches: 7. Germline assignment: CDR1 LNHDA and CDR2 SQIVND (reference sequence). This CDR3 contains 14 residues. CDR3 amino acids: CASSIQGGYSPLHF. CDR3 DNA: TGTGCCAGTAGCATCCAGGGGGGATATTCACCCCTCCACTTT.

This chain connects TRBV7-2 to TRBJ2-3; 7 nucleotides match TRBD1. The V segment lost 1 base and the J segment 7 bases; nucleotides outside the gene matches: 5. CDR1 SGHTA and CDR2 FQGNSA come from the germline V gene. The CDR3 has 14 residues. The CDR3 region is CASSLGQGSYTQYF. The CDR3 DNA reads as TGTGCCAGCAGCTTAGGACAGGGATCATATACGCAGTATTTT.

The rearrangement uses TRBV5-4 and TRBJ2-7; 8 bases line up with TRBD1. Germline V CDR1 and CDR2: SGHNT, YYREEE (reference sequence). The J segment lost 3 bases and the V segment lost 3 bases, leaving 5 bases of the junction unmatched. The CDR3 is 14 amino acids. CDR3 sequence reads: CASSSDRGFYEQYF. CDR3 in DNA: TGTGCCAGCAGCTCCGACAGGGGATTCTACGAGCAGTACTTC. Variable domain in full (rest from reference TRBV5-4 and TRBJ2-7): ETGVTQSPTHLIKTRGQQVTLRCSSQSGHNTVSWYQQALGQGPQFIFQYYREEENGRGNFPPRFSGLQFPNYSSELNVNALELDDSALYLCASSSDRGFYEQYFGPGTRLTVT.

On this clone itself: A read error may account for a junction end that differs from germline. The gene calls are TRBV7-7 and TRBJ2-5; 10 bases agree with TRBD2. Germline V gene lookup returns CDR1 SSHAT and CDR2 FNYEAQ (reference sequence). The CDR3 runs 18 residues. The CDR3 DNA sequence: TGTGCTAGCAGTCCAACCGGGACTAGCGTCGACTTCCAAGAGACCCAGTACTTC. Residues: CASSPTGTSVDFQETQYF.

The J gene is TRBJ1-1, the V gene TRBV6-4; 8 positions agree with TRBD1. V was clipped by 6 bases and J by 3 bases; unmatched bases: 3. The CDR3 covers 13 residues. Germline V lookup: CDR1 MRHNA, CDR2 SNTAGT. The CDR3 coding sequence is TGTGCCAGCAGCGTACAGGGGGACACTGAAGCTTTCTTT. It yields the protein CASSVQGDTEAFF.

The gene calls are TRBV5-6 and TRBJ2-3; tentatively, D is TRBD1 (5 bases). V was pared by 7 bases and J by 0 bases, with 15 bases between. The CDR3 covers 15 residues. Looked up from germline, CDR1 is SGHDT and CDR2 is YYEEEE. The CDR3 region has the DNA TGTGCCAGCGGCCCTTTCCAGGGAAGCACAGATACGCAGTATTTT. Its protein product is CASGPFQGSTDTQYF.